The 27 T cell receptor beta chains below come from one sample, sequenced in a study of response to subunit inactivated influenza vaccine. TCRdb redid the calling of the RT-PCR reads with MiXCR, one entry per CDR3 protein. Found here are 650,000 to 800,000 distinct CDR3 sequences, around 14% of them singletons; the top ten hold around 6.5%. Here the sequenced sample was PBMCs from blood, taken less than 15 days before vaccination. The receptors derive from a man aged 45-65 years who received an inactivated influenza vaccine.

This clonotype was counted many times. This sequence joins TRBV14 and TRBJ2-2; no firm D call. The length of the CDR3 is 14 residues. The V gene lost 0 bases and the J gene lost 3 bases, with 5 bases spanning the gap. Germline V lookup: CDR1 SGHDN, CDR2 FVKESK. CDR3 amino acids: CASSQDYYTGELFF. DNA of the CDR3: TGTGCCAGCAGCCAAGATTACTACACCGGGGAGCTGTTTTTT.

This clonotype showed up many times. The chain links TRBV20-1 to TRBJ2-7; 8 nucleotides agree with TRBD2. Per germline, CDR1 DFQATT and CDR2 SNEGSKA (reference sequence). The CDR3 consists of 14 residues. V lost 2 bases, J lost 1 base, and 4 bases stayed unmatched. The CDR3 bases are TGCAGTGCTAGAAAGCGGGGGCCTTCCTACGAGCAGTACTTC. Protein product: CSARKRGPSYEQYF.

Only a few counts were recorded for this clonotype. The rearrangement uses TRBV20-1 and TRBJ2-1, with 7 bases fitting TRBD2. V shed 5 bases and J 5 bases; nucleotides not matched to a gene: 12. Germline V lookup: CDR1 DFQATT, CDR2 SNEGSKA (reference sequence). The CDR3 contains 15 residues. The CDR3, as DNA: TGCAGTGCTGAAAAGAGCGGGATTGGGGACAATGAGCAGTTCTTC. Translating it yields CSAEKSGIGDNEQFF.

The table lists this clonotype with many counts. This sequence joins TRBV5-1 and TRBJ2-7; TRBD2 aligns across 8 bases. Losses at the gene ends were 1 base for V and 2 bases for J; bases not matched to a gene: 5. This CDR3 has 15 amino acids. From germline, CDR1 is SGHRS and CDR2 YFSETQ. This CDR3 reads CASSLNSGGTYEQYF. The CDR3 coding sequence is TGCGCCAGCAGCTTGAACAGCGGGGGAACCTACGAGCAGTACTTC.

DNA of the CDR3: TGCAGTCCTAAAATGGGTTACGCCAAAAACATTCAGTACTTC. This gives the protein CSPKMGYAKNIQYF. The V gene is TRBV20-1, the J gene TRBJ2-4; D uncertain. Germline V gene lookup returns CDR1 DFQATT and CDR2 SNEGSKA (reference sequence). The CDR3 totals 14 residues. V shed 8 bases and J shed 1 base, with 15 bases lying between them.

This clonotype was observed many times. The chain has TRBV20-1 and TRBJ2-2; D uncertain. This CDR3 has 15 amino acids. Per the germline V gene, CDR1 is DFQATT and CDR2 is SNEGSKA (reference sequence). The V end was cut by 4 bases, the J end by 0 bases, with 12 bases between. CDR3 nucleotides: TGCAGTGCTAAGGAATGGGCGGCGAACACCGGGGAGCTGTTTTTT. It yields the protein CSAKEWAANTGELFF.

This clonotype was picked up a small number of times. The V gene is TRBV15, the J gene TRBJ1-1, with D tentatively TRBD1 (6 bases). V lost 6 bases and J lost 1, with 12 bases in between. Germline V lookup: CDR1 LNHNV, CDR2 YYDKDF (reference sequence). CDR3 size: 14 residues. CDR3 sequence reads: CATRVWGANTEAFF. The CDR3 bases are TGTGCCACCAGGGTCTGGGGGGCGAACACTGAAGCTTTCTTT.

The chain carries TRBV12-3 or TRBV12-4 and TRBJ2-7; TRBD1 is a possible D gene (5 bases). The CDR3 contains 14 residues. V lost 7 bases and J lost 2, with 15 bases in between. The CDR3 coding sequence is TGTGCCAGCAACCCCTCAGGGCAACCCTACGAGCAGTACTTC. It codes for CASNPSGQPYEQYF.

This clonotype was detected many times. The chain combines TRBV24-1 with TRBJ2-5; D gene unclear. CDR3 length: 12 residues. Per germline, CDR1 KGHDR and CDR2 SFDVKD. Trimming pared 4 bases from V and 7 bases from J, leaving 9 bases between. In DNA form, the CDR3 reads TGTGCCACCAGTGACCCCGCGAGGACCCAGTACTTC. Its protein is CATSDPARTQYF.

The chain couples TRBV4-2 to TRBJ1-3; D unclear. CDR1 LGHNA and CDR2 YNFKEQ come from the germline V gene. With 3 bases removed from V and 0 bases from J, the gap between germline ends came to 12 bases. The CDR3 contains 16 residues. CDR3 amino acids: CASSQTPGNSGNTIYF. The CDR3 DNA sequence: TGTGCCAGCAGCCAGACCCCCGGCAACTCTGGAAACACCATATATTTT.

The V call is TRBV4-3, the J call TRBJ2-4; TRBD2 agrees at 7 bases. This CDR3 region has 14 residues. Unmatched junction bases numbered 10, after V lost 1 base and J lost 13 bases. Germline values: CDR1 LGHNA, CDR2 YSLEER. This CDR3 reads CASSQAGGKGVQYF. The CDR3 DNA follows: TGCGCCAGCAGCCAAGCCGGGGGGAAAGGGGTCCAGTACTTC.

V gene TRBV12-3 or TRBV12-4 combines with J gene TRBJ1-6; D unresolved. This CDR3 comprises 13 residues. The V end was cut by 7 bases, the J end by 4 bases, with 8 bases between. The CDR3 nucleotides read TGTGCCAGCACCTCCCTATATAATTCACCCCTCCACTTT. This translates into CASTSLYNSPLHF.

In this sample, this clonotype turned up many times. The rearrangement joins TRBV5-1 to TRBJ2-7; D might be TRBD1 (5 bases). V was cut by 1 base and J by 1 base, with 6 bases left in between. CDR1 is SGHRS and CDR2 is YFSETQ in the germline V gene. The CDR3 has 13 amino acids. CDR3 sequence: CASSLRQSYEQYF. In nucleotides, the CDR3 is TGCGCCAGCAGCTTGAGACAGTCCTACGAGCAGTACTTC.

The J gene is TRBJ2-7, the V gene TRBV20-1; D might be TRBD1 or TRBD2, each matching 5 bases. Trimming cost V 4 bases and J 0 bases, with 19 bases left between them. This CDR3 region has 16 residues. CDR1 and CDR2 from the germline V gene are DFQATT and SNEGSKA (reference sequence). The CDR3 loop reads CSAKALTGRSSYEQYF. The DNA for the CDR3 is TGCAGTGCTAAGGCCCTCACGGGGCGGTCCTCCTACGAGCAGTACTTC.

The chain combines TRBV30 with TRBJ2-5; tentatively, D is TRBD1 (5 bases). Germline CDR1 and CDR2: GTSNPN and SVGIG (reference sequence). V gave up 2 bases and J gave up 0 bases, with 7 bases separating them. This CDR3 is 13 amino acids long. This chain's CDR3 is CAWSSGYQETQYF. In DNA, the CDR3 is TGTGCCTGGAGTTCAGGGTACCAAGAGACCCAGTACTTC.

The chain is built from TRBV12-3 or TRBV12-4 and TRBJ2-7; 8 positions agree with TRBD1. CDR3 length: 12 residues. V was pared by 4 bases and J by 6 bases, with 2 bases of the junction left unmatched. CDR3 nucleotide sequence: TGTGCCAGCAGTTGGACAGGGACCGAGCAGTACTTC. Encoded protein: CASSWTGTEQYF.

This clonotype appeared a few times. The V and J genes are TRBV5-6 and TRBJ2-7, with a weak D call TRBD1 (6 bases). The CDR3 is made up of 15 amino acids. The germline V and J ends were trimmed by 0 bases and 2 bases, with 12 bases remaining between them. Germline V gene lookup returns CDR1 SGHDT and CDR2 YYEEEE. The DNA for the CDR3 is TGTGCCAGCAGCTTGGCTCCACAGGGTACCTACGAGCAGTACTTC. It translates to CASSLAPQGTYEQYF.

The chain employs TRBV7-9 and TRBJ2-5, with 8 bases that match TRBD1. The CDR3 spans 14 residues. Germline V lookup: CDR1 SEHNR, CDR2 FQNEAQ (reference sequence). J lost 1 base, V lost 5 bases, and 3 bases had no gene match. CDR3 residues: CASSTGQGQETQYF. CDR3 bases: TGTGCCAGCAGCACAGGACAGGGCCAAGAGACCCAGTACTTC.

Only a few counts were recorded for this clonotype. The chain has TRBV6-5 and TRBJ1-5, with TRBD1 as a possible D gene (5 bases). CDR3 length: 15 residues. The germline V gene has CDR1 MNHEY and CDR2 SVGAGI. Trimming cost V 0 bases and J 2 bases, with 8 bases left between them. The CDR3 loop reads CASSYSIGGNQPQHF. CDR3 DNA: TGTGCCAGCAGTTACTCGATAGGGGGCAATCAGCCCCAGCATTTT.

The gene calls are TRBV27 and TRBJ2-7; 10 bases line up with TRBD2. Germline CDR1 reads MNHEY; CDR2 reads SMNVEV (reference sequence). The CDR3 length is 16 residues. V shed 5 bases, J shed 3 bases, and the junction held 10 bases outside the gene matches. The CDR3 protein is CASSRAAGTSVYEQYF. The CDR3 DNA sequence: TGTGCCAGCAGTCGCGCAGCCGGGACTAGCGTCTACGAGCAGTACTTC.

Here the CDR3 DNA reads TGTGCCAGCAGAGGACACTACACCGGGGAGCTGTTTTTT. Its protein is CASRGHYTGELFF. The rearrangement uses TRBV12-3 or TRBV12-4 and TRBJ2-2, with D possibly being TRBD1 (5 bases). The CDR3 extends over 13 amino acids. Trimming stripped 6 bases from V and 3 bases from J, with 8 bases between.

This clonotype was counted between two and nine times. This chain uses TRBV2 with TRBJ2-5, with TRBD1 matching over 7 bases. Germline V gene sequence: CDR1 SNHLY, CDR2 FYNNEI. This CDR3 region has 16 residues. Trimming removed 5 bases from V and 4 bases from J; junction bases left unmatched: 13. The CDR3: CASSWGEHRGAETQYF. The CDR3 DNA sequence: TGTGCCAGCAGTTGGGGAGAACACAGGGGAGCAGAGACCCAGTACTTC.

This clonotype was observed a handful of times. This rearrangement joins TRBV28 to TRBJ2-5, with TRBD1 matching over 10 bases. Germline CDR1 MDHEN, CDR2 SYDVKM. With 3 bases clipped from V and 2 bases from J, the junction kept 3 bases outside the gene matches. This CDR3 is built from 15 residues. CDR3 nucleotide sequence: TGTGCCAGCAGTTTTGCGGGACAGGGGCAAGAGACCCAGTACTTC. Translated, it gives CASSFAGQGQETQYF. Combining the CDR3 with reference TRBV28 and TRBJ2-5 gives the whole variable domain DVKVTQSSRYLVKRTGEKVFLECVQDMDHENMFWYRQDPGLGLRLIYFSYDVKMKEKGDIPEGYSVSREKKERFSLILESASTNQTSMYLCASSFAGQGQETQYFGPGTRLLVL.

This clonotype was seen repeatedly, ten times or more. The J gene is TRBJ2-1, the V gene TRBV7-2; 7 nucleotides align to TRBD2. CDR3 length equals 16 residues. The V segment lost 0 bases and the J segment 1 base; nucleotides outside the gene matches: 3. Germline CDR1 and CDR2: SGHTA and FQGNSA. The CDR3 nucleotides are TGTGCCAGCAGCTTAGCGCTCGGGGGGTCCTACAATGAGCAGTTCTTC. Encoded protein: CASSLALGGSYNEQFF.

The rearrangement uses TRBV30 and TRBJ2-7, with D possibly called TRBD1 or TRBD2 (5 bases each). Trimming pared 0 bases from V and 1 base from J, leaving 10 bases between. CDR1 and CDR2 from the germline V gene are GTSNPN and SVGIG (reference sequence). The CDR3 contains 14 residues. The chain's CDR3 is CAWSVRGGSYEQYF. The CDR3 DNA sequence: TGTGCCTGGAGTGTACGGGGCGGATCCTACGAGCAGTACTTC.

The chain is built from TRBV27 and TRBJ2-1, with D perhaps being TRBD1 or TRBD2 (6 bases each). V lost 6 bases and J 2 bases, leaving 14 bases between the germline ends. The CDR3 length is 15 residues. Germline V CDR1 and CDR2: MNHEY, SMNVEV (reference sequence). CDR3 amino acids: CASRLIGGPYNEQFF. In DNA form, the CDR3 reads TGTGCCAGCAGGCTCATTGGGGGGCCCTACAATGAGCAGTTCTTC.

This clonotype was recorded at least ten times. J is TRBJ1-4 and V is TRBV29-1; a possible D gene is TRBD1 (5 bases). The CDR3 runs 13 residues. Germline CDR1 reads SQVTM; CDR2 reads ANQGSEA. The germline V and J ends were trimmed by 4 bases and 5 bases, with 11 bases remaining between them. The DNA for the CDR3 is TGCAGCGTTGGTGGGGCTCCAAATGAAAAACTGTTTTTT. Its translation: CSVGGAPNEKLFF.